The 21 T cell receptor beta chains below were found in one sample sequenced in a study of T cells in women clearing cervical HPV infection. TCRdb's copy holds only in-frame clones and misses some; the assay was immunoSEQ multiplex PCR. The listing records fewer than 25,000 clones. The specimen was blood buffy coat. Source of these receptors: a woman between 18 and 70 years old with a cervical HPV16 infection that either progressed to CIN3+ or cleared (not recorded which).

Remarks on this clone: Coverage ceases 3 residues before the CDR3 finishes, and the germline J gene fills in the end. The identical CDR3 is also encoded by other nucleotide sequences in the sample. The chain links TRBV19 to TRBJ1-5; maybe TRBD1 (5 bases). Germline lookup yields CDR1 LNHDA and CDR2 SQIVND (reference sequence). The germline V and J ends were trimmed by 2 bases and 2 bases, with 7 bases remaining between them. CDR3 length equals 14 residues. The CDR3 reads CASSIQGGNQPQHF. CDR3 DNA, as far as it was read: TGTGCCAGTAGTATACAGGGTGGCAATCAGCCC.

Points on this clone: The DNA ends 3 residues before the CDR3 does, and the rest of the CDR3 is filled in from the germline J gene. The rearrangement joins TRBV11-2 to TRBJ2-7, with D maybe TRBD1 (6 bases). CDR1 is SGHAT, CDR2 FQNNGV, per germline. There are 15 residues in the CDR3. The V end was cut by 2 bases, the J end by 3 bases, with 14 bases between. The CDR3 sequence: CASSLPRGQNYEQYF. CDR3 bases read: TGTGCCAGCAGCTTACCCAGAGGACAGAACTACGAG.

As to this clone: From the germline J gene comes the end of the CDR3, since the read stops 3 residues before it. This chain connects TRBV2 to TRBJ2-2; D unresolved. The CDR3 length is 13 residues. From germline, CDR1 is SNHLY and CDR2 FYNNEI. V lost 1 base to trimming and J lost 6 bases, with 6 bases between them. The sequenced CDR3 bases are TGTGCCAGCAGTGAAGATCTCGCCGGGGAG. Protein product: CASSEDLAGE. The full CDR3 is CASSEDLAGELFF.

On this clone: The CDR3 goes on 3 residues after the read ends, and that part is filled in from the germline J gene. This chain uses TRBV6-1 with TRBJ1-2; perhaps TRBD1 as D (6 bases). CDR1 MNHNS and CDR2 SASEGT come from the germline V gene. The CDR3 loop spans 13 amino acids. V was trimmed by 0 bases and J by 6 bases, leaving 8 bases between them. The CDR3 loop reads CASSEATGNGYTF. The covered CDR3 bases are TGTGCCAGCAGTGAAGCTACAGGGAATGGC.

Remarks on this clone: The sequence runs out 3 residues before the end of the CDR3; the remainder is reconstructed from the germline J gene. This chain links TRBV5-1 with TRBJ2-2; D uncertain. V was shortened by 3 bases and J by 3 bases, with 9 bases between the two germline ends. The germline V gene encodes CDR1 SGHRS and CDR2 YFSETQ. The CDR3 extends over 14 amino acids. CDR3 protein: CASSSGLDTGELFF. CDR3 bases read: TGCGCCAGCAGCTCGGGTCTAGACACCGGGGAG.

A word on this clone: The read gets to within 3 residues of the CDR3 end, and the germline J gene fills in the rest. This chain links TRBV20-1 with TRBJ2-2; TRBD1 aligns across 9 bases. Germline assignment: CDR1 DFQATT and CDR2 SNEGSKA (reference sequence). V gave up 2 bases and J gave up 6 bases; unmatched junction bases: 4. This CDR3 is built from 14 residues. The DNA read from the CDR3 is TGCAGTGCTAGAACAGGGGGCTCCCCCGGGGAG. It specifies CSARTGGSPGE. The CDR3 in full is CSARTGGSPGELFF.

About this clone: Read sequence stops 3 residues before the CDR3 end, and the germline J gene provides the missing end. The V call is TRBV2, the J call TRBJ1-5; possible D gene TRBD1, 6 bases. Trimming left V 3 bases short and J 8 bases short, with 23 bases between. The length of the CDR3 is 17 residues. From germline, CDR1 is SNHLY and CDR2 FYNNEI. CDR3 in amino acids: CASSDSYPNRVQKPQHF. The part of the CDR3 DNA that was read is TGTGCCAGCAGTGACTCCTATCCCAACAGGGTTCAGAAGCCC.

A word on this clone: The read stops 3 residues short of the end of the CDR3; the missing end is completed from the germline J gene. The chain couples TRBV4-1 to TRBJ2-7; TRBD1 aligns across 10 bases. J lost 4 bases, V lost 1 base, and 4 bases had no gene match. Germline CDR1 and CDR2: MGHRA and YSYEKL. This CDR3 has 15 amino acids. CDR3 amino acids: CASSQVRTGGYEQYF. CDR3 DNA (partial): TGCGCCAGCAGCCAAGTCAGGACAGGGGGATACGAG.

As regards this clone: The read finishes 3 residues shy of the CDR3 end, and the germline J gene is used to complete it. The chain uses TRBV5-4 and TRBJ2-2; D is unclear. Trimming removed 3 bases from V and 4 bases from J, with 10 bases in between. CDR1 is SGHNT and CDR2 is YYREEE in the germline V gene (reference sequence). The CDR3 is 14 residues long. The CDR3 bases that were read are TGTGCCAGCAGCTATGACTCCAGCACCGGGGAG. Its protein is CASSYDSSTGE. Given in full, the CDR3 is CASSYDSSTGELFF.

Worth noting for this clone: The CDR3 extends 3 residues past the end of the read, so its final part is completed from the germline J gene. The chain uses TRBV4-1 and TRBJ1-2; 7 bases line up with TRBD1. CDR3 length: 15 amino acids. Germline CDR1 reads MGHRA; CDR2 reads YSYEKL. The V gene end was trimmed by 0 bases and the J gene end by 3 bases; junction bases not matched to a gene: 4. Incomplete CDR3 DNA: TGCGCCAGCAGCCAAGAAACAGGGGTACACTATGGC. This gives the protein CASSQETGVHYG. The entire CDR3 protein reads CASSQETGVHYGYTF.

A note on this clone: The CDR3 extends 3 residues past the end of the read, so its final part is completed from the germline J gene. The chain has TRBV19 and TRBJ1-2; D is unresolved. The CDR3 covers 14 residues. CDR1 is LNHDA, CDR2 SQIVND, per germline (reference sequence). The CDR3 sequence: CASSIPNGVNDYTF. The part of the CDR3 DNA that was read is TGTGCCAGTAGTATACCGAACGGGGTCAACGAC.

As to this clone: Read sequence stops 3 residues before the CDR3 end, and the germline J gene provides the missing end. The V gene is TRBV11-2, the J gene TRBJ2-2, with D possibly TRBD1 on 5 matching bases. V gave up 4 bases and J gave up 2 bases, with 11 bases separating them. The CDR3 is 15 amino acids. Germline CDR1 reads SGHAT; CDR2 reads FQNNGV. Partial CDR3 DNA: TGTGCCAGCAGCTCCCCACAGGCAAACACCGGGGAG. Protein sequence: CASSSPQANTGE. The entire CDR3 protein reads CASSSPQANTGELFF.

Concerning this clone itself: Read coverage stops 3 residues before the CDR3 terminus; the germline J gene supplies the remainder. V is TRBV7-9 and J is TRBJ1-2; no reliable D call. Germline values: CDR1 SEHNR, CDR2 FQNEAQ (reference sequence). The CDR3 spans 13 residues. The DNA read from the CDR3 is TGTGCCAGCAGCTTCCAGGATTTCTACGAC. This translates into CASSFQDFYD. The whole CDR3 is CASSFQDFYDYTF. The full variable domain, in which reference TRBV7-9 and TRBJ1-2 provide the parts outside the CDR3, is DTGVSQNPRHKITKRGQNVTFRCDPISEHNRLYWYRQTLGQGPEFLTYFQNEAQLEKSRLLSDRFSAERPKGSFSTLEIQRTEQGDSAMYLCASSFQDFYDYTFGSGTRLTVV.

As regards this clone: The sequenced fragment ends 3 residues before the CDR3 boundary, so the rest is inferred from the germline J gene. V and J are TRBV19 and TRBJ1-1; 8 bases align to TRBD1. CDR1 LNHDA and CDR2 SQIVND come from the germline V gene (reference sequence). The trim removed 5 bases at V and 4 bases at J, leaving 6 bases unmatched. The CDR3 sequence is 14 residues long. The part of the CDR3 DNA that was read is TGTGCCAGTAGTGGCAGGGGGCGGACCACTGAA. Its translation: CASSGRGRTTE. The CDR3 in full is CASSGRGRTTEAFF.

According to its frequency, this clone is medium-sized. CDR3 residues: CSVEGIRLDTQYF. CDR3 DNA, as far as it was read: TGCAGCGTTGAAGGAATCCGACTGGATACG. The chain links TRBV29-1 to TRBJ2-3; D gene uncertain. The sequenced fragment ends 3 residues before the CDR3 boundary, so the rest is inferred from the germline J gene. This CDR3 has 13 residues. Trimming shortened V by 1 base and J by 6 bases, and 11 bases separated the two germline ends. Per the germline V gene, CDR1 is SQVTM and CDR2 is ANQGSEA.

Concerning this clone: The read falls 3 residues short of the CDR3 end, and the missing part is taken from the germline J gene. This rearrangement joins TRBV5-1 to TRBJ1-1; the match to TRBD1 covers 7 bases. This CDR3 has 15 amino acids. CDR1 and CDR2 (germline): SGHRS, YFSETQ. V lost 3 bases to trimming and J lost 1 base; unmatched junction nucleotides: 6. The covered CDR3 bases are TGCGCCAGCAGCTCCGGGGGACAGAGGAACACTGAA. This sequence encodes CASSSGGQRNTE. The complete CDR3 sequence is CASSSGGQRNTEAFF.

Note on this clone: The CDR3 goes on 3 residues after the read ends, and that part is filled in from the germline J gene. This chain uses TRBV19 with TRBJ1-4, with 8 bases lining up with TRBD1. The CDR3 extends over 14 amino acids. V lost 5 bases and J lost 7; bases outside the gene matches: 6. Looked up from germline, CDR1 is LNHDA and CDR2 is SQIVND (reference sequence). The CDR3 region is CASSVQGAGEKLFF. Incomplete CDR3 DNA: TGTGCCAGTAGTGTGCAGGGGGCGGGTGAAAAA.

With regard to this clone: The read ends 3 residues before the CDR3 terminus; that terminus is restored from the germline J gene. The chain couples TRBV6-1 to TRBJ2-4, with D perhaps being TRBD1 or TRBD2 (5 bases each). The CDR3 length is 14 residues. Germline lookup yields CDR1 MNHNS and CDR2 SASEGT. Trimming took off 3 bases at V and 6 bases at J, with 12 bases between the two ends. This CDR3 reads CASSERGGGNIQYF. Incomplete CDR3 DNA: TGTGCCAGCAGTGAGAGGGGTGGTGGAAACATT.

Remarks on this clone: The read terminates 3 residues ahead of where the CDR3 ends, so the germline J gene completes it. The chain combines TRBV7-2 with TRBJ2-3, with D maybe TRBD1 (6 bases). Germline CDR1 reads SGHTA; CDR2 reads FQGNSA. CDR3 length: 15 amino acids. Trimming took 1 base from V and 0 from J, leaving 8 bases between them. The covered CDR3 bases are TGTGCCAGCAGCTTAGGCCAGGGGAGCACAGATACG. This encodes CASSLGQGSTDT. In full, the CDR3 is CASSLGQGSTDTQYF.

A note on this clone: A read error may produce the germline difference seen at one junction end. The CDR3 end falls 3 residues outside the read, so it is completed with the germline J gene. This chain uses TRBV19 with TRBJ2-7, with 7 bases that match TRBD1. Germline CDR1 LNHDA, CDR2 SQIVND (reference sequence). This CDR3 region has 14 residues. Incomplete CDR3 DNA: TGTGCCAGTAGTCTAGAGACAGGGACCTACGAG. This gives the protein CASSLETGTYE. The full-length CDR3 reads as CASSLETGTYEQYF.

A remark on this clone: Read coverage stops 3 residues before the CDR3 terminus; the germline J gene supplies the remainder. This rearrangement joins TRBV4-1 to TRBJ1-3; D is unclear. This CDR3 region has 15 residues. From germline, CDR1 is MGHRA and CDR2 YSYEKL. V lost 2 bases and J lost 4, with 12 bases in between. Partial CDR3 DNA: TGCGCCAGCAGCCAATTTACCACTCTGGGAAACACC. It encodes CASSQFTTLGNT. Given in full, the CDR3 is CASSQFTTLGNTIYF.